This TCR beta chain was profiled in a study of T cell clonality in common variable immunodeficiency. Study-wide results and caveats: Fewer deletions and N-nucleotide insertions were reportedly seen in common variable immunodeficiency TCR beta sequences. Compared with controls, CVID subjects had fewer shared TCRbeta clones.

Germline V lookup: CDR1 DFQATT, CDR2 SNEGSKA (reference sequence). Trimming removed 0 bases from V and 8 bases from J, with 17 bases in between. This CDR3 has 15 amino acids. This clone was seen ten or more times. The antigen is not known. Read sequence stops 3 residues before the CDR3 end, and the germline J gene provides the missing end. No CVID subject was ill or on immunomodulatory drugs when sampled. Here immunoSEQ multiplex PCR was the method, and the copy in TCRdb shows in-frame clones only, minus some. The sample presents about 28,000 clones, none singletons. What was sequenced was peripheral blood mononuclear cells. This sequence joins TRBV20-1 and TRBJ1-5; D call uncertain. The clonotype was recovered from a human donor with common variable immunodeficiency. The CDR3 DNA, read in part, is TGCAGTGCTAGAGAATCAATAAATCCGGTAGAGCCC. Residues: CSARESINPVEP. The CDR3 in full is CSARESINPVEPQHF.